One sample yielded the 21 T cell receptor beta chains listed below, sequenced in a study of tumor T cells in aggressive B-cell lymphoma. TCRdb's copy holds only in-frame clones and misses some; the assay was immunoSEQ multiplex PCR. Among 4,500 to 5,000 clones listed, 70% to 90% were seen once. Sequenced: tumor tissue. Source of these receptors: an adult with diffuse large B cell lymphoma.

J is TRBJ1-5 and V is TRBV5-5; D remains ambiguous. V dropped 5 bases and J dropped 6 bases, with 15 bases sitting between them. Germline CDR1 SGHKS, CDR2 YYEKEE (reference sequence). The CDR3 is 14 amino acids. The CDR3 loop is CASSFGGSRQPQHF. The CDR3, as DNA: TGTGCCAGCAGTTTTGGAGGGTCCCGTCAGCCCCAGCATTTT.

This clone turned up a few times. J is TRBJ2-1 and V is TRBV29-1; D may be TRBD1 (6 bases). The V end was cut by 4 bases, the J end by 4 bases, with 14 bases between. Per germline, CDR1 SQVTM and CDR2 ANQGSEA. The CDR3 length is 14 residues. The CDR3 is CSVGFGTQYNEQFF. The CDR3 DNA sequence: TGCAGCGTTGGATTCGGGACACAATACAATGAGCAGTTCTTC.

The V gene is TRBV15, the J gene TRBJ2-3; 7 bases map to TRBD2. Per germline, CDR1 LNHNV and CDR2 YYDKDF (reference sequence). Trimming at V came to 1 base and at J to 2 bases, leaving 6 bases not matched to a gene. The CDR3 covers 16 residues. CDR3 sequence reads: CATSRVGGGYTDTQYF. Here the CDR3 DNA reads TGTGCCACCAGCAGAGTCGGCGGGGGATACACAGATACGCAGTATTTT.

The chain has TRBV7-2 and TRBJ2-2; D might be TRBD1 (6 bases). The CDR3 sequence is 16 residues long. CDR1 and CDR2 from the germline V gene are SGHTA and FQGNSA. Trimming stripped 3 bases from V and 0 bases from J, with 11 bases between. CDR3 bases: TGTGCCAGCAGCTTCCAAGACAGGTCGAACACCGGGGAGCTGTTTTTT. This sequence encodes CASSFQDRSNTGELFF.

Here the CDR3 reads CASSPLGGPYGEQYF. DNA of the CDR3: TGCGCCAGCAGCCCCTTAGGAGGGCCGTATGGCGAGCAGTACTTC. This sequence joins TRBV4-1 and TRBJ2-5; D is possibly TRBD2 (6 bases). The J call may be faulty, since TRBJ2-7 better matches the DNA end. CDR1 is MGHRA, CDR2 YSYEKL, per germline. This CDR3 is 15 amino acids long.

This chain links TRBV4-3 with TRBJ2-2, with D maybe TRBD1 (5 bases). In germline, CDR1 is LGHNA, CDR2 YSLEER. Deletions cut 0 bases from V and 5 bases from J, with 7 bases between. This CDR3 region has 14 residues. The CDR3 region is CASSQEQETGELFF. In DNA, the CDR3 is TGCGCCAGCAGCCAAGAACAGGAAACCGGGGAGCTGTTTTTT.

The V and J genes are TRBV30 and TRBJ1-5; tentative D call: TRBD1 (6 bases). Trimming took 0 bases from V and 4 from J, leaving 10 bases between them. The CDR3 totals 14 residues. CDR1 GTSNPN and CDR2 SVGIG come from the germline V gene (reference sequence). CDR3 in amino acids: CAWSVGGGNQPQHF. CDR3 DNA sequence: TGTGCCTGGAGTGTTGGGGGCGGTAATCAGCCCCAGCATTTT.

This clone showed up just a few times. This rearrangement joins TRBV5-6 to TRBJ2-1; perhaps TRBD1 as D (5 bases). This CDR3 comprises 18 residues. Looked up from germline, CDR1 is SGHDT and CDR2 is YYEEEE. V gave up 0 bases and J gave up 6 bases, with 22 bases separating them. The CDR3 spells CASSLAGATGFRPNEQFF. CDR3 nucleotide sequence: TGTGCCAGCAGCTTGGCTGGGGCCACCGGTTTCAGGCCCAATGAGCAGTTCTTC.

The V gene is TRBV5-6, the J gene TRBJ1-1, with 12 bases fitting TRBD1. CDR1 and CDR2 (germline): SGHDT, YYEEEE. The junction had 5 bases not matched to a gene; V was cut back by 4 bases and J by 7 bases. This CDR3 is built from 14 residues. The CDR3 DNA sequence: TGTGCCAGCAGCCAGGGACAGGGGGCTGGTGAAGCTTTCTTT. Amino acid sequence: CASSQGQGAGEAFF.

The table lists this clone with a few counts. The chain is built from TRBV2 and TRBJ2-1; TRBD1 agrees at 9 bases. Germline values: CDR1 SNHLY, CDR2 FYNNEI. There are 15 residues in the CDR3. V was clipped by 5 bases and J by 6 bases; unmatched bases: 8. The CDR3 region has the DNA TGTGCCAGCAGTCTGGGACAGGGTTTCCGCAATGAGCAGTTCTTC. It specifies CASSLGQGFRNEQFF.

The chain employs TRBV10-3 and TRBJ1-6, with D possibly being TRBD1 (5 bases). Trimming removed 7 bases at V and 7 bases at J, with 11 bases between. In germline, CDR1 is ENHRY, CDR2 SYGVKD. The CDR3 contains 13 residues. CDR3 residues: CAITGQVNSPLHF. The CDR3 DNA is TGTGCCATCACCGGACAAGTAAATTCACCCCTCCACTTT.

This clone came up once. CDR3 sequence (DNA): TGCGCCAGCAGCCAAGATCTTGGCCACGGCAATCAGCCCCAGCATTTT. It specifies CASSQDLGHGNQPQHF. The chain employs TRBV4-3 and TRBJ1-5; no definite D call. The CDR3 has 16 residues. Per the germline V gene, CDR1 is LGHNA and CDR2 is YSLEER. The V and J ends lost 0 bases and 2 bases respectively, with 11 bases between them.

The chain carries TRBV11-3 and TRBJ2-5, with 7 bases that match TRBD1. The DNA end is more similar to TRBJ2-7, so the J call may be wrong. The CDR3 length is 12 residues. CDR1 and CDR2 (germline): SGHNT, YENEEA. The CDR3 region is CASGTGAYEQYF. The CDR3 nucleotides read TGTGCCAGCGGAACAGGGGCCTACGAGCAGTACTTC.

The rearrangement uses TRBV6-5 and TRBJ2-1, with D perhaps matching TRBD2 (7 bases). Germline CDR1 is MNHEY and CDR2 is SVGAGI. The length of the CDR3 is 15 residues. Trimming took off 5 bases at V and 2 bases at J, with 13 bases between the two ends. The CDR3 DNA reads as TGTGCCAGCAGTGTCCCGGGGGGCGCCTACAATGAGCAGTTCTTC. Translated: CASSVPGGAYNEQFF.

The chain has TRBV6-1 and TRBJ2-7; the D gene is possibly TRBD1 (5 bases). The V end was cut by 2 bases, the J end by 10 bases, with 15 bases between. The CDR3 is 13 amino acids. Germline V gene data show CDR1 as MNHNS and CDR2 as SASEGT. The CDR3 protein is CASSETAGYFQYF. In nucleotides, the CDR3 is TGTGCCAGCAGTGAAACGGCAGGGTACTTTCAGTACTTC.

This chain links TRBV7-6 with TRBJ1-6; 8 bases are shared with TRBD1. Trimming cost V 5 bases and J 6 bases; bases outside gene matches: 9. The CDR3 is made up of 16 amino acids. The germline gives CDR1 SGHVS, CDR2 FNYEAQ. CDR3 in amino acids: CASSEVPGGPNSPLHF. CDR3 sequence (DNA): TGTGCCAGCAGCGAAGTCCCAGGGGGCCCTAATTCACCCCTCCACTTT.

The chain is built from TRBV29-1 and TRBJ2-7, with TRBD1 identical over 10 bases. Germline V gene sequence: CDR1 SQVTM, CDR2 ANQGSEA. The CDR3 spans 13 residues. With 6 bases clipped from V and 4 bases from J, the junction kept 6 bases outside the gene matches. As DNA, the CDR3 is TGCAGCGTGGCTAGGGACAGGGGTTACGAGCAGTACTTC. Translated: CSVARDRGYEQYF.

This chain uses TRBV6-6 with TRBJ1-1; the match to TRBD1 covers 8 bases. V lost 6 bases, J lost 2 bases, and 5 bases stayed unmatched. CDR1 and CDR2 (germline): MNHNY, SVGAGI (reference sequence). The CDR3 length is 14 residues. CDR3 bases: TGTGCCAGCAGGGGACAGGCCTTAAACACTGAAGCTTTCTTT. It encodes CASRGQALNTEAFF.

This clone was detected only once. This rearrangement joins TRBV15 to TRBJ2-7; 9 bases line up with TRBD1. There are 18 residues in the CDR3. Trimming took 5 bases from V and 3 from J; bases not matched to a gene: 17. In germline, CDR1 is LNHNV, CDR2 YYDKDF (reference sequence). CDR3 amino acids: CATSPPPSAGQGNYEQYF. CDR3 sequence (DNA): TGTGCCACCAGCCCCCCTCCTTCAGCAGGACAGGGGAACTACGAGCAGTACTTC.

V gene TRBV5-1 combines with J gene TRBJ2-7, with D perhaps TRBD1 (6 bases). V was trimmed by 2 bases and J by 7 bases, leaving 22 bases between them. Germline V CDR1 and CDR2: SGHRS, YFSETQ. The CDR3 loop spans 16 amino acids. The CDR3 is CASSFYREDSFREQYF. The CDR3 nucleotides read TGCGCCAGCAGCTTCTACAGGGAAGACTCCTTTCGGGAGCAGTACTTC.

In this sample, this clone turned up once. J is TRBJ1-6 and V is TRBV5-6; 8 bases are shared with TRBD1. Germline assignment: CDR1 SGHDT and CDR2 YYEEEE. The CDR3 consists of 15 residues. J gave up 10 bases and V 2 bases, and 8 bases lay outside the gene matches. CDR3 in amino acids: CASSLGQGLGSPLHF. The CDR3 DNA sequence: TGTGCCAGCAGCTTAGGACAGGGCCTGGGATCACCCCTCCACTTT.